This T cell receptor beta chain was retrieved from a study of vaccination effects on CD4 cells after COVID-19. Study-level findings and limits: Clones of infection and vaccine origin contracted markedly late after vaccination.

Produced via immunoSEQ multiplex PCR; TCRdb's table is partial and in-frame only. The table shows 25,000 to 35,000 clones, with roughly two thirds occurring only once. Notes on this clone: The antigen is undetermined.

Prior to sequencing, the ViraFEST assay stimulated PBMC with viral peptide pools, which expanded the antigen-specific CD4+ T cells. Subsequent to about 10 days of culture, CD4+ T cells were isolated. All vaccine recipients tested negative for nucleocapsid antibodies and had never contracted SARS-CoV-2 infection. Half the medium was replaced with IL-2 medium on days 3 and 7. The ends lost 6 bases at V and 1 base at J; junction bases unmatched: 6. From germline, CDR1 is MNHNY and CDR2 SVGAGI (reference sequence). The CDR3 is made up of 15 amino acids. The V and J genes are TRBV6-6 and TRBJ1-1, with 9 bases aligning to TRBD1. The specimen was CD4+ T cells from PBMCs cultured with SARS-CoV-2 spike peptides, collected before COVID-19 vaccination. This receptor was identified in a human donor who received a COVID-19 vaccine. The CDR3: CASRRQGGTNTEAFF. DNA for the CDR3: TGTGCCAGCAGGCGACAGGGGGGGACGAACACTGAAGCTTTCTTT.